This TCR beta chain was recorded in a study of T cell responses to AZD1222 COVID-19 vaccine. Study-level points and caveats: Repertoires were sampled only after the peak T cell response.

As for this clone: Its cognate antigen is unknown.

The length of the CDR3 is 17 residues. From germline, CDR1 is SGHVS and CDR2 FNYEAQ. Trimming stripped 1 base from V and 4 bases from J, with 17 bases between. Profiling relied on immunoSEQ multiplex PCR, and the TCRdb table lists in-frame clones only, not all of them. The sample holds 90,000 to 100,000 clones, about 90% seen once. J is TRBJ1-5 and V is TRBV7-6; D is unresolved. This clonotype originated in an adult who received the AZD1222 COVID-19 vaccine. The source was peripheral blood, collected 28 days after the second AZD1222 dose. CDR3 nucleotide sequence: TGTGCCAGCAGCTTAGAGGTTGGGGTTTATGGTAATCAGCCCCAGCATTTT. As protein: CASSLEVGVYGNQPQHF.